This T cell receptor beta chain was retrieved from a study of T-cell memory formation after mild COVID-19. About the research overall: Across donors, TCR clusters were largely donor specific.

This clonotype was observed a few times. Its antigen remains unknown. Sample barcodes and UMIs were carried by the TCR alpha and TCR beta cDNA libraries that 5'RACE generated with constant-segment primers. TCRdb itself ran the 5' RACE reads through MiXCR, one entry per CDR3 protein. The sample carries some 270,000 distinct CDR3 sequences, roughly 15% recorded once. Study-wide points: A subset of responding clones appeared in pre-infection memory, suggesting cross-reactive memory joined. For second-wave clones that peaked at day 37, SARS-CoV-2 specificity went unverified.

This CDR3 is built from 15 residues. Germline CDR1 SGHTA, CDR2 FQGNSA. J gave up 4 bases and V 0 bases, and 4 bases lay outside the gene matches. Sequenced: PBMCs or a T cell subset sorted from them (not recorded which). This TCR came from an adult woman who had mild COVID-19 (a few samples of this study predate the infection). Cell type and time point are not known. The chain combines TRBV7-2 with TRBJ1-2; the match to TRBD1 covers 8 bases. The CDR3 region has the DNA TGTGCCAGCAGCTTAGCGACAGGGGCAGGCTATGGCTACACCTTC. It translates to CASSLATGAGYGYTF.